This T cell receptor beta chain was identified during a study of lymphopenia after photon versus proton radiotherapy. The assay was immunoSEQ multiplex PCR, and TCRdb's table has in-frame clones only and misses some. The sample lists tens of thousands of clones, 90% to 95% occurring once. Material: peripheral blood, obtained from a patient treated with photon-based radiotherapy. The TCR was taken from a woman in her 50s with cholangiocarcinoma.

The CDR3 DNA is TGTGCCAGCAGCGTAGTCCGGGGTACCCTGTTTTTT. Its protein product is CASSVVRGTLFF. The rearrangement links TRBV9 to TRBJ2-2; perhaps TRBD2 as D (5 bases). The CDR3 contains 12 residues. Trimming removed 0 bases from V and 14 bases from J, with 11 bases in between. CDR1 SGDLS and CDR2 YYNGEE come from the germline V gene.